This T cell receptor (beta chain) was sequenced during a study of radiation and T cells in renal cell carcinoma. Only in-frame clones appear in the TCRdb table, and some are missing; sequencing was by immunoSEQ multiplex PCR. Among some 78,000 clones listed, about nine tenths were seen once. Trimming shortened V by 2 bases and J by 4 bases, and 8 bases separated the two germline ends. Germline CDR1 reads MNHNS; CDR2 reads SASEGT. CDR3 length equals 13 residues. This sample's time point: blood 4 weeks post-SBRT, at nephrectomy. Documented treatment: 15 Gy SBRT to primary tumor, nephrectomy 4 weeks later.

The source is a woman in her seventies with renal cell carcinoma. The sample here was blood, taken from a patient whose treatment included radiotherapy and nephrectomy. V and J are TRBV6-1 and TRBJ1-1, with unresolved D. CDR3 sequence: CASSELRLTEAFF. The CDR3 coding sequence is TGTGCCAGCAGTGAATTGAGACTCACTGAAGCTTTCTTT.